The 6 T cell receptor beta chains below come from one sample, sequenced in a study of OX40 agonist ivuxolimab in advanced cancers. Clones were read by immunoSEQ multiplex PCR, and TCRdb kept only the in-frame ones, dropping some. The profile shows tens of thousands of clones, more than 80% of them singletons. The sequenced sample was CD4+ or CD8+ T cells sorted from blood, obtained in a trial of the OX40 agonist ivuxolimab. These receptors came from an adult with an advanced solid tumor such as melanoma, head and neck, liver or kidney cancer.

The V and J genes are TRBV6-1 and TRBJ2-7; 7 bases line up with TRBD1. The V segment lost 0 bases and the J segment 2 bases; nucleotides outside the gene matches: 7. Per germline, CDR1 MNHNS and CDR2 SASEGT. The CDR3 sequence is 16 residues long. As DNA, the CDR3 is TGTGCCAGCAGTGAAGCTACTTGGGACAGCCCCTACGAGCAGTACTTC. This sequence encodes CASSEATWDSPYEQYF.

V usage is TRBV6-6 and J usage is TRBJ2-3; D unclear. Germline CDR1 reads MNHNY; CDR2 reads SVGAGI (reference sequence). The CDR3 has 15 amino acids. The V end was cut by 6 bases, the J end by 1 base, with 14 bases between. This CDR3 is CASRPQTMGTDTQYF. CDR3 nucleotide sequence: TGTGCCAGCAGACCACAGACGATGGGCACAGATACGCAGTATTTT.

CDR3: CAWSVQGQNIQYF. As DNA, the CDR3 is TGTGCCTGGAGTGTACAGGGCCAAAACATTCAGTACTTC. V is TRBV30 and J is TRBJ2-4; D may be TRBD1 (6 bases). This CDR3 contains 13 residues. The V gene lost 0 bases and the J gene lost 5 bases, with 8 bases spanning the gap. The germline gives CDR1 GTSNPN, CDR2 SVGIG (reference sequence).

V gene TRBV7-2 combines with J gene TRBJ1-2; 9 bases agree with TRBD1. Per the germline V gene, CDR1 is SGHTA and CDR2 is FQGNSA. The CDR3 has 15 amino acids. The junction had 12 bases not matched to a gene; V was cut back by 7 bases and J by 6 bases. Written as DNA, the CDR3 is TGTGCCAGCACCAACCCTACAGGGGGCGCGAATGGCTACACCTTC. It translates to CASTNPTGGANGYTF.

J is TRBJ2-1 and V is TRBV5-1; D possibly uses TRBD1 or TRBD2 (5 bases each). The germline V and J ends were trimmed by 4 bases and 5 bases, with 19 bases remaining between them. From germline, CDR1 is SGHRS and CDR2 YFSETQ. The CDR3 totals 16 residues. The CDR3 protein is CASSPGSRHNNNEQFF. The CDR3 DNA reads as TGCGCCAGCAGCCCAGGGAGCCGACACAATAACAATGAGCAGTTCTTC. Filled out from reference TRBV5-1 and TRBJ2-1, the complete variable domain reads KAGVTQTPRYLIKTRGQQVTLSCSPISGHRSVSWYQQTPGQGLQFLFEYFSETQRNKGNFPGRFSGRQFSNSRSEMNVSTLELGDSALYLCASSPGSRHNNNEQFFGPGTRLTVL.

CDR3 residues: CASSPSGGVGYEQYF. The CDR3 bases are TGTGCCAGCAGCCCTAGCGGGGGGGTTGGATACGAGCAGTACTTC. This chain links TRBV7-2 with TRBJ2-7; TRBD2 aligns across 12 bases. This CDR3 is 15 amino acids long. CDR1 and CDR2 (germline): SGHTA, FQGNSA. The J segment lost 4 bases and the V segment lost 5 bases, leaving 6 bases of the junction unmatched.